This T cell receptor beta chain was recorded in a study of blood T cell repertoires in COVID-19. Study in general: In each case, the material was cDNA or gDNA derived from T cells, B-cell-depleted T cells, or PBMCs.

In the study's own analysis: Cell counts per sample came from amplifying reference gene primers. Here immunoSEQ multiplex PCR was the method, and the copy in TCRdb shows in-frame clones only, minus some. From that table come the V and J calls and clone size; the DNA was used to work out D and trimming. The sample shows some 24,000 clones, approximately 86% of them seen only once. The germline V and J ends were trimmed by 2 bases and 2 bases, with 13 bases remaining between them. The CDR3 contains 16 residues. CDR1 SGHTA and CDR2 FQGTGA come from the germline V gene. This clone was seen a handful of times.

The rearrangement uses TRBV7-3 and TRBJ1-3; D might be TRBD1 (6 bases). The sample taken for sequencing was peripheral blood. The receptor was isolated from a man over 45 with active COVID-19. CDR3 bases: TGTGCCAGCAGCTTAGATGGGGGCCCGACTGGAAACACCATATATTTT. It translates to CASSLDGGPTGNTIYF.